The following is a T cell receptor beta chain sequence with its context. Its antigen remains unidentified. One junction end disagrees with the germline gene, perhaps due to a read error. RNA was extracted from bulk tissue without any cell sorting. The sample originates from a study of tumor and adjacent non-tumor tissue in lung cancer. On the study more broadly: The cohort had around twelve adenocarcinoma, 2 squamous cell and 1 small cell patients. The study's findings and limits: Top 100 clones took a larger repertoire share in normal lung.

A modified ARM-PCR protocol with three rounds of nested PCR amplified TCRbeta. MiXCR was run by TCRdb on the multiplex PCR reads, yielding one entry per CDR3 protein. The table shows 120,000 or so distinct CDR3 sequences, with 84% occurring only once. This CDR3 is 13 amino acids long. In germline, CDR1 is SGHAT, CDR2 FQNNGV. Sequencing was carried out using lung tumor tissue. This TCR was recovered from a man between 65 and 85 years old with non-small cell lung cancer. The chain employs TRBV11-2 and TRBJ2-7; D is unclear. CDR3 nucleotide sequence: TGTACCAGCAGCCAACGGACCGAGCGCGAGCAATACTTC. It is translated as CTSSQRTEREQYF. The full variable domain, in which reference TRBV11-2 and TRBJ2-7 provide the parts outside the CDR3, is EAGVAQSPRYKIIEKRQSVAFWCNPISGHATLYWYQQILGQGPKLLIQFQNNGVVDDSQLPKDRFSAERLKGVDSTLKIQPAKLEDSAVYLCTSSQRTEREQYFGPGTRLTVT.